This TCR beta chain stems from a study of T cell repertoires in aging, cancer and after chemotherapy (dated by TCRdb to between 2018 and 2021). About the full investigation: Donors were distributed across six age groups ranging from 30 or younger to 70 or older, with at least three individuals included per group. TCR repertoires from healthy donor controls were recorded over periods of several months to years and showed clear clonal overlap between repeated samplings. To examine immunoaging and T cell reconstitution after chemotherapy, the study profiled TCR beta repertoires in peripheral blood from healthy donors and cancer patients. In total, the full dataset held about 9.5 million TCR reads. Alongside around 97 healthy donors serving as a reference group, the cohort included some 210 cancer patients, of whom approximately 94 had hematological cancers and 124 had solid cancers.

The CDR3 runs 14 residues from the cysteine to the phenylalanine. Just the 42-base CDR3 DNA is kept, in frame starting at base 1. Based on the germline V gene, the CDR1 and CDR2 sequences are MNHEY and SVGAGI. V sheds 6 bases and J sheds 1 base, leaving 12 bases between their ends. The paper's findings and limits, for the study overall: The authors noted that the repertoire data do not allow conclusions about immunological memory after chemotherapy. Compared with age-matched healthy donors, untreated patients with hematological or solid cancers had significantly lower TCR diversity and higher clonality in blood. In both cancer cohorts, median generation probability rose over the chemotherapy interval, which suggests that the repertoire was reconstituted through rebound thymic output. In healthy donors, the decline in TCR diversity with age was mainly explained by loss of richness, whereas in cancer patients loss of evenness was also found to contribute.

There are a few counts of this clonotype. No antigen is known for it. There are no base qualities to consult, and no much larger clone falls within one base. Using a mixed TRB-A/B primer pool, multiplex touch-down PCR amplified rearranged TRB sequences covering the V, D and J segments. Illumina adapters and sample indices were attached to the amplicons through two consecutive PCR reactions run with Phusion HS II polymerase. Amplicons were gel-purified with the NucleoSpin Gel and PCR Clean-up kit, then checked with Qubit and an Agilent 2100 Bioanalyzer. Sequencing of libraries was carried out on an Illumina MiSeq in 600-cycle, single-indexed, paired-end runs. For the original study's pipeline: MiXCR versions 2.12 and 3.0.5 were used to process the TRB sequences. Each unique CDR3 nucleotide sequence counted as one clone, and only productive sequences with at least two reads were retained. Repertoire metrics included Shannon diversity, evenness, clonality (one minus evenness), and alpha-parameterized diversity profiles from alpha 0 to 5. Generation probabilities of clones in paired pre- and post-chemotherapy samples were computed with the IGoR algorithm. The public reads were quality trimmed at Q25 with fastp and then assembled into clones with MiXCR by TCRdb, keeping productive beta chains. Identical CDR3 protein sequences are pooled into one entry, listed with their most common genes and DNA. TCRdb, not the authors, supplied the V and J calls. Across this sample there are approximately 8,800 distinct CDR3 sequences, with less than 35% seen only once. The ten largest clones represent about 10% of the sample.

Instead of sorted cells or RNA, genomic DNA extracted from peripheral blood served as the source for amplifying TCR beta rearrangements. Specimen: blood. This receptor was obtained from a human donor in good health. The rearranged segments are TRBV6-5 and TRBJ2-5; possibly the D gene is TRBD1, per 6 matching bases. The CDR3 is CASRTRGTQETQYF. The DNA sequence reads TGTGCCAGCAGAACAAGGGGGACCCAAGAGACCCAGTACTTC.